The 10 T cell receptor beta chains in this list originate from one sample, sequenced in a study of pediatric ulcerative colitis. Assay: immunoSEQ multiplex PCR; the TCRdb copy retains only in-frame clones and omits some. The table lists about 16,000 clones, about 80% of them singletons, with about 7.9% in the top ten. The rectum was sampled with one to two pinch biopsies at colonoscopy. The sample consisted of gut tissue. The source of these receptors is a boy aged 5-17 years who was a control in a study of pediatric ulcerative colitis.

The CDR3, as DNA: TGTGCCAGCAGTTTCGAATCATTGAACACTGAAGCTTTCTTT. Protein product: CASSFESLNTEAFF. The chain is built from TRBV28 and TRBJ1-1; D gene uncertain. This CDR3 contains 14 residues. Germline V gene sequence: CDR1 MDHEN, CDR2 SYDVKM. V lost 3 bases to trimming and J lost 0 bases, with 8 bases between them. The full variable domain, rest sourced from reference TRBV28 and TRBJ1-1, is DVKVTQSSRYLVKRTGEKVFLECVQDMDHENMFWYRQDPGLGLRLIYFSYDVKMKEKGDIPEGYSVSREKKERFSLILESASTNQTSMYLCASSFESLNTEAFFGQGTRLTVV.

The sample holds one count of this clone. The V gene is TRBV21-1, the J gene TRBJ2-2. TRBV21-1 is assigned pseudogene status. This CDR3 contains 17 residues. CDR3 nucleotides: TGTGCCAGCAGCACCCGGGGAAAGGGGGGGAACACCGGGGAGCTGTTTTTT. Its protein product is CASSTRGKGGNTGELFF.

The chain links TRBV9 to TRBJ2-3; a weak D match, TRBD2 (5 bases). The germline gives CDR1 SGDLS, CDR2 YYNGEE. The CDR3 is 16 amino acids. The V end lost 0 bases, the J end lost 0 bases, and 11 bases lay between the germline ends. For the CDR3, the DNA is TGTGCCAGCAGCGTAGCGGGCGGGCAGAGCACAGATACGCAGTATTTT. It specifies CASSVAGGQSTDTQYF.

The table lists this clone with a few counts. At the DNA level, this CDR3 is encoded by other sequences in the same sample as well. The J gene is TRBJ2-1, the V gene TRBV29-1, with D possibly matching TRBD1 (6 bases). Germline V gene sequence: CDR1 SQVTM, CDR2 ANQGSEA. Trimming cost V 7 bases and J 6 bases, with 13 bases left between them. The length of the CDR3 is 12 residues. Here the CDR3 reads CSAKRGFNEQFF. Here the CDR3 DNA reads TGCAGCGCAAAGAGGGGGTTCAATGAGCAGTTCTTC.

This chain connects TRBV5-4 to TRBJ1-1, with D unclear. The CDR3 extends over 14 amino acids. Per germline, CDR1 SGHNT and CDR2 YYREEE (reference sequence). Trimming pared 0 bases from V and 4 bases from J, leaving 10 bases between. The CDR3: CASSLGVKGTEAFF. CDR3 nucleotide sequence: TGTGCCAGCAGCTTGGGGGTTAAAGGCACTGAAGCTTTCTTT.

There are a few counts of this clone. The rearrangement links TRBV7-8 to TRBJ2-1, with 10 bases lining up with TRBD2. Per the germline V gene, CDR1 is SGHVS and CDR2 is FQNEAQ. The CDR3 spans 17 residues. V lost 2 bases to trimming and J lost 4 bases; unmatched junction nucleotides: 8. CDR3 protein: CASSLLPSGSQYNEQFF. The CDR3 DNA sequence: TGTGCCAGCAGCTTATTGCCTAGCGGGAGCCAATACAATGAGCAGTTCTTC.

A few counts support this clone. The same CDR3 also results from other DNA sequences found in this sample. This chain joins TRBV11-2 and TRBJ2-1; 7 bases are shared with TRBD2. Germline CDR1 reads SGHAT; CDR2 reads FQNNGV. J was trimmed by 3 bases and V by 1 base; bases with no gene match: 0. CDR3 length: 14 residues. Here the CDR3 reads CASSLGGGYNEQFF. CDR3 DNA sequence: TGTGCCAGCAGCTTAGGCGGGGGCTACAATGAGCAGTTCTTC. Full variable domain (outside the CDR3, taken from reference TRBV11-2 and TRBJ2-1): EAGVAQSPRYKIIEKRQSVAFWCNPISGHATLYWYQQILGQGPKLLIQFQNNGVVDDSQLPKDRFSAERLKGVDSTLKIQPAKLEDSAVYLCASSLGGGYNEQFFGPGTRLTVL.

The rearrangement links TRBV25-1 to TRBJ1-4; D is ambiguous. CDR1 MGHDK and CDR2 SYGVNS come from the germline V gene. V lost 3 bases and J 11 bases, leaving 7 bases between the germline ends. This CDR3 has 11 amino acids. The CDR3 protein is CASSDWSKLFF. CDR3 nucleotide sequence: TGTGCCAGCAGTGATTGGTCCAAACTGTTTTTT.

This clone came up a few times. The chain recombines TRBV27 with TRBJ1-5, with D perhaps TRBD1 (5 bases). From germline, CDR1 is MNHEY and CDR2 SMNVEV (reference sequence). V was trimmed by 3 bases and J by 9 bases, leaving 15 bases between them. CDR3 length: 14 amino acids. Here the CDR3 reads CASSLGSGGRPQHF. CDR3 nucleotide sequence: TGTGCCAGCAGTTTGGGGAGCGGGGGTCGGCCCCAGCATTTT.

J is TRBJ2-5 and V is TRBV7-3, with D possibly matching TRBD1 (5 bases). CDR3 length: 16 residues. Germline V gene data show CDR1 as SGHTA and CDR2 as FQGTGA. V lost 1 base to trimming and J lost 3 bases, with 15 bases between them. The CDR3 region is CASSLSTGRGKETQYF. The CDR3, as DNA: TGTGCCAGCAGCTTAAGTACAGGCCGCGGAAAAGAGACCCAGTACTTC. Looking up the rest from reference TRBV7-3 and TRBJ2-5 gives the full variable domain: GAGVSQTPSNKVTEKGKYVELRCDPISGHTALYWYRQSLGQGPEFLIYFQGTGAADDSGLPNDRFFAVRPEGSVSTLKIQRTERGDSAVYLCASSLSTGRGKETQYFGPGTRLLVL.